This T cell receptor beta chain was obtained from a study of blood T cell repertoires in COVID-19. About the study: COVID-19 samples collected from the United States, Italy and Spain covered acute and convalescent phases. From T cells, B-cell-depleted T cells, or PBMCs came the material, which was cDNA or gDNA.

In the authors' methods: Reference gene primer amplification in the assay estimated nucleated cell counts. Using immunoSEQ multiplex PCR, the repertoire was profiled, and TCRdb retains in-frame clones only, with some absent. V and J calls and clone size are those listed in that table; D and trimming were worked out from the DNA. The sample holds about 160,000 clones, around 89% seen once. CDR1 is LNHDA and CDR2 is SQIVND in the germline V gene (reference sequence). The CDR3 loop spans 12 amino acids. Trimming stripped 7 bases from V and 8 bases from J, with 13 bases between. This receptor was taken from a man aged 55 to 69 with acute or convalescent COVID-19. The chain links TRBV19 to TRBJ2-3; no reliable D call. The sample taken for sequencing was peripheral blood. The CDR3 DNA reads TGTGCCAGTATGGAGCGATCCGGTACGCAGTATTTT. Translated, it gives CASMERSGTQYF.